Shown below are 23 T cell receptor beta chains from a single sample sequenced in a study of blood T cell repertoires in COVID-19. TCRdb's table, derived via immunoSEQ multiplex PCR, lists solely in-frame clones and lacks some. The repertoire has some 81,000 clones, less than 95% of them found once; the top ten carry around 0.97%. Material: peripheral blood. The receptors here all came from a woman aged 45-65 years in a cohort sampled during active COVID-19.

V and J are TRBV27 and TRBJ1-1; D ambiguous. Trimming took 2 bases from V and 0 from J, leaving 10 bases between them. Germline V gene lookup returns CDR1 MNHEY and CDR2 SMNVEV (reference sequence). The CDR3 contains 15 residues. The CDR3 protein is CASSLKRGLNTEAFF. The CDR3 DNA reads TGTGCCAGCAGTTTAAAGCGGGGTTTGAACACTGAAGCTTTCTTT.

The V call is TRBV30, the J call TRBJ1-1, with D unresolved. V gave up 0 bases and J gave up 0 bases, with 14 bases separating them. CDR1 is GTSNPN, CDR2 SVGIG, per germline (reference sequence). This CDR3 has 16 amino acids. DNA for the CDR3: TGTGCCTGGAGTGTACTACCGGGGATCATGAACACTGAAGCTTTCTTT. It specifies CAWSVLPGIMNTEAFF.

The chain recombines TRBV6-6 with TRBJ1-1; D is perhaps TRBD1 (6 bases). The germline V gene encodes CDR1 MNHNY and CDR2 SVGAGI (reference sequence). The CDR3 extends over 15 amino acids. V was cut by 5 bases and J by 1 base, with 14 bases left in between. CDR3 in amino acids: CASSEGGGGNTEAFF. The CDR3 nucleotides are TGTGCCAGCAGTGAGGGAGGGGGGGGGAACACTGAAGCTTTCTTT.

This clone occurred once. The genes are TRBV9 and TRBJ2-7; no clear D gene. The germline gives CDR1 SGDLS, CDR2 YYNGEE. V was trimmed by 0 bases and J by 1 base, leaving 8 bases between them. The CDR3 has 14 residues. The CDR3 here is CASSVGAPSYEQYF. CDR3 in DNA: TGTGCCAGCAGCGTAGGGGCCCCTTCCTACGAGCAGTACTTC.

The CDR3 DNA is TGTGCCAGCAGCCCGGACAGGGGGCGCGTGGAAAACTATGGCTACACCTTC. The encoded protein is CASSPDRGRVENYGYTF. The chain couples TRBV14 to TRBJ1-2; 11 bases map to TRBD1. V lost 4 bases to trimming and J lost 2 bases; unmatched junction nucleotides: 9. The CDR3 extends over 17 amino acids. Germline CDR1 SGHDN, CDR2 FVKESK. Full variable domain (missing parts from reference TRBV14 and TRBJ1-2): EAGVTQFPSHSVIEKGQTVTLRCDPISGHDNLYWYRRVMGKEIKFLLHFVKESKQDESGMPNNRFLAERTGGTYSTLKVQPAELEDSGVYFCASSPDRGRVENYGYTFGSGTRLTVV.

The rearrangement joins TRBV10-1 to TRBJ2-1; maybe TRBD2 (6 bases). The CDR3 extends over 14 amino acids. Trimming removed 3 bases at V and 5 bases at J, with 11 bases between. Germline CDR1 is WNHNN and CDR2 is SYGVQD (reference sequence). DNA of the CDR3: TGCGCCAGCAGTGAATCTAGCGTCGACAATGAGCAGTTCTTC. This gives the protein CASSESSVDNEQFF.

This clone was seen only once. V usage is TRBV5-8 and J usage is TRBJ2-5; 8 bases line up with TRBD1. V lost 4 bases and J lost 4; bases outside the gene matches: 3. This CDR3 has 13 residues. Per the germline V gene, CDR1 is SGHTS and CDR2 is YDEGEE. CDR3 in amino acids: CASSPGQGETQYF. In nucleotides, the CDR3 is TGTGCCAGCAGCCCTGGACAGGGAGAGACCCAGTACTTC.

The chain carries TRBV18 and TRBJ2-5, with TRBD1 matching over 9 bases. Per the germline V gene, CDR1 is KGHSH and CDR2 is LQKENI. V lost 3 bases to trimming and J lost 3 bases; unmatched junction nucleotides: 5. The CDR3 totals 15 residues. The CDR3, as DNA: TGTGCCAGCTCACCTAAGGGGACAGGGAAAGAGACCCAGTACTTC. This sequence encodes CASSPKGTGKETQYF. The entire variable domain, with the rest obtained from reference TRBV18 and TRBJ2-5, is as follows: NAGVMQNPRHLVRRRGQEARLRCSPMKGHSHVYWYRQLPEEGLKFMVYLQKENIIDESGMPKERFSAEFPKEGPSILRIQQVVRGDSAAYFCASSPKGTGKETQYFGPGTRLLVL.

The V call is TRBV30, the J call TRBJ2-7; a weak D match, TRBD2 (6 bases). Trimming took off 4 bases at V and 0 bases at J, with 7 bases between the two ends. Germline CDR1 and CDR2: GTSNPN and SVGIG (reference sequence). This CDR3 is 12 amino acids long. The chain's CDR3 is CAWTRDSYEQYF. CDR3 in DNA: TGTGCCTGGACGCGGGACTCCTACGAGCAGTACTTC.

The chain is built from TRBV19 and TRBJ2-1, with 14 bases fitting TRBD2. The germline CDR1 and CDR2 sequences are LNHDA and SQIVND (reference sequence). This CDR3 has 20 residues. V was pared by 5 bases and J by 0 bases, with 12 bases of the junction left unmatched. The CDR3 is CASSSPGLAGDWDSYNEQFF. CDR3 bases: TGTGCCAGTAGTTCGCCGGGACTAGCGGGAGATTGGGACTCCTACAATGAGCAGTTCTTC.

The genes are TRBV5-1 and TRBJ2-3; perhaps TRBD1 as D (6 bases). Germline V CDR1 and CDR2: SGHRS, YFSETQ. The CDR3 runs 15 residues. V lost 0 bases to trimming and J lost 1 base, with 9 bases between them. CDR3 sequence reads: CASSLGSGGTDTQYF. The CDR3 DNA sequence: TGCGCCAGCAGCTTGGGCTCAGGGGGCACAGATACGCAGTATTTT.

The CDR3 sequence is CASRPQGGMTDTQYF. The CDR3 nucleotides read TGTGCCAGCAGACCCCAGGGGGGTATGACAGATACGCAGTATTTT. The chain joins TRBV28 to TRBJ2-3; tentatively, D is TRBD1 (7 bases). V dropped 6 bases and J dropped 3 bases, with 16 bases sitting between them. This CDR3 has 15 amino acids. Germline CDR1 reads MDHEN; CDR2 reads SYDVKM.

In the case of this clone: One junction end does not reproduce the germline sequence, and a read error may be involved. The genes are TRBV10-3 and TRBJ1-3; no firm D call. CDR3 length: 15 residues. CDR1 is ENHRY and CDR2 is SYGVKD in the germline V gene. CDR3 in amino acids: CAISESGGSRNTIYF. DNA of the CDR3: TGTGCCATCAGTGAGTCGGGAGGCTCTAGAAACACCATATATTTT.

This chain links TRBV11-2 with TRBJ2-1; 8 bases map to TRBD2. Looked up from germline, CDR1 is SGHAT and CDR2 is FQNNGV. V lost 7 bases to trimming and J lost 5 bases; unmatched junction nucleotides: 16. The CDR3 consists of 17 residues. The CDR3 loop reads CASIQEGVAGWDNEQFF. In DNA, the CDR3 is TGTGCCAGCATCCAAGAAGGGGTAGCGGGATGGGACAATGAGCAGTTCTTC.

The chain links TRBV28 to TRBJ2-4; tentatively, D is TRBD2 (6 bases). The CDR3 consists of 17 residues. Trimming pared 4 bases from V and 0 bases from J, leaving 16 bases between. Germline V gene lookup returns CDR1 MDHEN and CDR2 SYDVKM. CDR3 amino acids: CASSSSLGGIAKNIQYF. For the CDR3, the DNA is TGTGCCAGCAGTTCCTCCCTTGGAGGGATAGCCAAAAACATTCAGTACTTC.

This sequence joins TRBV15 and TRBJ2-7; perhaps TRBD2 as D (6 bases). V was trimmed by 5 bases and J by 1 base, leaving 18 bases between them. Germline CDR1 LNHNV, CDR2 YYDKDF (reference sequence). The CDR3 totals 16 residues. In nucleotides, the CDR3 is TGTGCCACCAGCCCCCCCGGGAGCCGCAGGTCCTACGAGCAGTACTTC. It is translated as CATSPPGSRRSYEQYF.

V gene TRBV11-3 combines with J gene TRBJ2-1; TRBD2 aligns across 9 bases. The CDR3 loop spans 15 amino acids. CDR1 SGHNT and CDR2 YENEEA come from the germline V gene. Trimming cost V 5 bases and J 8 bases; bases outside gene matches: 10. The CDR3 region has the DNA TGTGCCAGCAGCAAAGGGGGCGGGAGGGGAGATGAGCAGTTCTTC. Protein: CASSKGGGRGDEQFF.

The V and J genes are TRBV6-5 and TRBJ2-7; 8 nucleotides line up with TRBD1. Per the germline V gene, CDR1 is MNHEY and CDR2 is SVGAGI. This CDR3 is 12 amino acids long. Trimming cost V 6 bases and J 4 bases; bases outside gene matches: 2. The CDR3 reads CASRTGEYEQYF. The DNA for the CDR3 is TGTGCCAGCAGGACAGGGGAATACGAGCAGTACTTC.

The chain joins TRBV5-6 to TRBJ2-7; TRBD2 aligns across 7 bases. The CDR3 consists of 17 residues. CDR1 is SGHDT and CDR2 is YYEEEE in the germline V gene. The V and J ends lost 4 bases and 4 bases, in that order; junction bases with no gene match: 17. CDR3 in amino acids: CASSPRGRGRGRYEQYF. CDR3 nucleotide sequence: TGTGCCAGCAGCCCCCGGGGTCGCGGGAGAGGAAGGTACGAGCAGTACTTC.

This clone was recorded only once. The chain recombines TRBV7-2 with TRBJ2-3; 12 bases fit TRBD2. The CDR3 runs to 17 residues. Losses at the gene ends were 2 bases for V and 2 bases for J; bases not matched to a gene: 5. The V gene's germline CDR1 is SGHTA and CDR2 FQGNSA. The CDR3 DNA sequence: TGTGCCAGCAGCTTAATGGCTAGCGGGAGGGCCACAGATACGCAGTATTTT. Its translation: CASSLMASGRATDTQYF.

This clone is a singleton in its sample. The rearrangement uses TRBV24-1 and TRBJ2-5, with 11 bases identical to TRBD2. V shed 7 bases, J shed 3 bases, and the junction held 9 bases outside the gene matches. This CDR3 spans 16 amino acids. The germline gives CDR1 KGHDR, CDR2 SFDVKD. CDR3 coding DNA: TGTGCCACCAGAGGTAGCGGGAGGGAGGAGGAAGAGACCCAGTACTTC. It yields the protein CATRGSGREEEETQYF.

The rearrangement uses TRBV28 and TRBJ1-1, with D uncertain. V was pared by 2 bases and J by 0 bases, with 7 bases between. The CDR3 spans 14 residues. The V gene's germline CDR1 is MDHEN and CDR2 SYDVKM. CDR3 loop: CASSLPGMNTEAFF. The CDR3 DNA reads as TGTGCCAGCAGTTTACCCGGGATGAACACTGAAGCTTTCTTT. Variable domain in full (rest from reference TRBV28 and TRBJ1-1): DVKVTQSSRYLVKRTGEKVFLECVQDMDHENMFWYRQDPGLGLRLIYFSYDVKMKEKGDIPEGYSVSREKKERFSLILESASTNQTSMYLCASSLPGMNTEAFFGQGTRLTVV.

Here the CDR3 reads CASSLQGRNTEAFF. The CDR3 bases are TGTGCCAGCAGTCTACAGGGAAGGAACACTGAAGCTTTCTTT. The chain employs TRBV6-5 and TRBJ1-1, with D perhaps matching TRBD1 (6 bases). The CDR3 spans 14 residues. The germline gives CDR1 MNHEY, CDR2 SVGAGI. Trimming cost V 5 bases and J 1 base, with 11 bases left between them.